Listed here is a single T cell receptor (beta chain). Assay used: immunoSEQ multiplex PCR; TCRdb lists only in-frame clones, some missing. The sample carries roughly 1,500,000 clones, 98% recorded once. Between the trimmed V and J ends, which lost 6 bases and 2 bases, there was a span of 13 bases. The length of the CDR3 is 15 residues. Per germline, CDR1 MDHEN and CDR2 SYDVKM. The data were obtained in a study of shared clonotypes between healthy human individuals. The TCR was taken from a man aged 30 to 45 in good health. Sequenced: naive CD4+ T cells sorted from blood. Documented subset: CD45RA+ positively selected. V and J are TRBV28 and TRBJ2-2; D not certain. CDR3 amino acids: CASRMAPGNTGELFF. The CDR3 DNA reads TGTGCCAGCAGAATGGCCCCCGGAAACACCGGGGAGCTGTTTTTT.